This is a list of T cell receptor beta chains from one sample in a study of CD8+CD57+ T cells in acquired aplastic anemia. TCRdb reanalysed the reads using MiXCR and keeps one entry per CDR3 protein. Of about 180,000 distinct CDR3 sequences listed, less than 65% are singletons. Sequenced: sorted CD4+, CD8+, or CD8+CD57+ T cells (not recorded which) from PBMCs. These receptors all stem from a human donor with aplastic anemia. Each CDR3 is given with its conserved first and last residue. Fields, in order: V gene, D gene, clone size, J gene, CDR3 DNA, CDR3 protein. A D gene is named only where the DNA matches it firmly. Rows may omit the clone size; those that give it use once, few, many or a size class.

TRBV4-1	TRBD2	once	TRBJ2-3	TGCGCCAGCAGCTTCGGTAGCGGGGGGTATGGAGATACGCAGTATTTT	CASSFGSGGYGDTQYF
TRBV10-1	TRBD2	.	TRBJ2-7	TGTGCCAGCAGTCCCGGACTAGCGGGAGGGGGGGGGATGTACGAGCAGTACTTC	CASSPGLAGGGGMYEQYF
TRBV10-3	.	.	TRBJ2-5	TGTGCCACCCAAGACACTCAAGAGACCCAGTACTTC	CATQDTQETQYF
TRBV7-9	TRBD2	.	TRBJ2-3	TGTGCCAGCAGCTTCGGCGGGAGGGCGCAGTATTTT	CASSFGGRAQYF
TRBV10-2	.	.	TRBJ1-3	TGCGCCAGAAGTGGGGGGACGGAGGGAAACACCATATATTTT	CARSGGTEGNTIYF
TRBV7-3	.	.	TRBJ2-1	TGTGCCAGCAGCTTAAGGGTTGACTCCTACAATGAGCAGTTCTTC	CASSLRVDSYNEQFF
TRBV24-1	.	.	TRBJ2-7	TGTGCCACCAGTGAGGCGACGGGGGTTGGGGGCTACGAGCAGTACTTC	CATSEATGVGGYEQYF
TRBV5-1	TRBD1	.	TRBJ1-1	TGCGCCAGCAGCTCCGGGACAGGTCTCGCTGAAGCTTTCTTT	CASSSGTGLAEAFF
TRBV7-6	TRBD1	.	TRBJ2-7	TGTGCCAGCAGCCCGTACGACAGGGGGTCCTACGAGCAGTACTTC	CASSPYDRGSYEQYF
TRBV7-3	.	few	TRBJ1-1	TGTGCCAGCAGCTTCCGCCTGGCTGAAGCTTTCTTT	CASSFRLAEAFF
TRBV29-1	.	.	TRBJ2-7	TGCAGCGTTGAAACGCAGGACAGTTTCTCCTACGAGCAGTACTTC	CSVETQDSFSYEQYF
TRBV6-1	.	many	TRBJ2-5	TGTGCCAGCAGTGAAGACTTTCATGTGTACCCCCAAGAGACCCAGTACTTC	CASSEDFHVYPQETQYF
TRBV11-3	.	.	TRBJ2-3	TGTGCCAGCAGCTTAGATGGTAACCGATTCACAGTTACGCAGTATTTT	CASSLDGNRFTVTQYF
TRBV30	.	once	TRBJ1-1	TGTGCTGGGGGACTCATGAACACTGAAGCTTTCTTT	CAGGLMNTEAFF
TRBV9	TRBD1	many	TRBJ1-4	TGTGCCAGCAGCGTAGGACAGGGGGCCCTTAATGAAAAACTGTTTTTT	CASSVGQGALNEKLFF
TRBV19	.	.	TRBJ1-2	TGTGCCAGTAGTATGGAGGTATCGGGGGCCTATGGCTACACCTTC	CASSMEVSGAYGYTF
TRBV15	TRBD2	.	TRBJ2-1	TGTGCCACCAGCAGGGGGACTAGCGGGGGTGAGCAGTTCTTC	CATSRGTSGGEQFF
TRBV7-8	.	.	TRBJ2-2	TGTGCCAGCTCGCTGGTAGGGGGAATATCGTACACCGGGGAGCTGTTTTTT	CASSLVGGISYTGELFF
TRBV20-1	TRBD2	.	TRBJ2-1	TGCAGTGCTATGGCTAGCGGGACGATCTCCTACAATGAGCAGTTCTTC	CSAMASGTISYNEQFF
TRBV7-9	.	few	TRBJ1-1	TGTGCCAGCAGGATAGGAAGTGAAGCTTTCTTT	CASRIGSEAFF
TRBV6-4	TRBD1	.	TRBJ2-5	TGTGCCAGCAGTGCCGCGACAGGGTTGGGAGAGACCCAGTACTTC	CASSAATGLGETQYF
TRBV29-1	.	few	TRBJ2-7	TGCAGCGTCCTTACAGGCTTCTACGAGCAGTACTTC	CSVLTGFYEQYF
TRBV7-7	.	.	TRBJ2-3	TGTGCTAGCAGCCTAACCAGGGTGATGTGGACAGATACGCAGTATTTT	CASSLTRVMWTDTQYF
TRBV6-1	TRBD1	many	TRBJ1-5	TGTGCCAGCCAACCTCAGACAGGGGGGAGCAATCAGCCCCAGCATTTT	CASQPQTGGSNQPQHF
TRBV5-1	.	.	TRBJ2-7	TGCGCCAGCAGCTCATGGCAGGGATACGAGCAGTACTTC	CASSSWQGYEQYF
TRBV5-5	.	.	TRBJ2-1	TGTGCCAGCACCTCCCACACGGGACAGTTCTTC	CASTSHTGQFF
TRBV10-2	.	.	TRBJ1-5	TGCGCCAGCAGTGAAGGGGGGGGCCAGCCCCAGCATTTT	CASSEGGGQPQHF
TRBV7-2	.	.	TRBJ2-3	TGTGCCAGCAGCTTAGCAAGTCATACGCAGTATTTT	CASSLASHTQYF
TRBV10-1	TRBD2	few	TRBJ2-7	TGCGCCAGCAGTGAGGGACTAGCGGGAACCACATACTTC	CASSEGLAGTTYF
TRBV7-2	.	.	TRBJ1-4	TGTGCCAGCAGCTTGGGGCCAACTAATGAAAAACTGTTTTTT	CASSLGPTNEKLFF
TRBV20-1	TRBD2	.	TRBJ2-7	TGCAGTGCTAGAGATCGGCGAACTAGCGGCACGATTTACGAGCAGTACTTC	CSARDRRTSGTIYEQYF
TRBV7-9	TRBD2	.	TRBJ2-7	TGTGCCAGCAGCCCCCCGGGACTAGCGAGATACGAGCAGTACTTC	CASSPPGLARYEQYF
TRBV29-1	TRBD1	.	TRBJ2-3	TGCAGCGTTGAGGCAGGGGGCGCAGGTACGCAGTATTTT	CSVEAGGAGTQYF
TRBV24-1	.	few	TRBJ1-2	TGTGCCACCAGTGATCGGGACTTGAGCTATGGCTACACCTTC	CATSDRDLSYGYTF
TRBV2	.	.	TRBJ1-5	TGTGCCAGCAGTGACGGGAGGACCAATCAGCCCCAGCATTTT	CASSDGRTNQPQHF
TRBV7-9	.	.	TRBJ2-7	TGTGCCAGCAGCTTTAGGTCCGACTACGAGCAGTACTTC	CASSFRSDYEQYF
TRBV20-1	.	.	TRBJ2-5	TGCAGTGCTAGTCGAAGTCGGGGGAAGGTTGAGACCCAGTACTTC	CSASRSRGKVETQYF
TRBV6-4	.	many	TRBJ1-1	TGTGCCAGCAGTGATGGGTGGGGGACTGAAGCTTTCTTT	CASSDGWGTEAFF
TRBV19	TRBD1	.	TRBJ1-5	TGTGCCAGTAAGGGGACAGGGGATCAGCCCCAGCATTTT	CASKGTGDQPQHF
TRBV20-1	.	.	TRBJ1-6	TGCAGTGCTAGAGATCCCACGGGCGAACCCCTCCACTTT	CSARDPTGEPLHF
TRBV20-1	.	.	TRBJ1-2	TGCGGAATACGGAATACCTATGGCTACACCTTC	CGIRNTYGYTF
TRBV7-8	.	.	TRBJ1-5	TGTGCCAGCAGCCTTCACTTATTTTCTCAGCCCCAGCATTTT	CASSLHLFSQPQHF
TRBV20-1	.	.	TRBJ1-1	TGCAGTGCTAGTCGACGGACTACGGTTCCTGAAGCTTTCTTT	CSASRRTTVPEAFF
TRBV14	.	many	TRBJ1-1	TGTGCCAGCAGCCTTCCCGAGGGGGTTTGGGTTGAAGCTTTCTTT	CASSLPEGVWVEAFF
TRBV13	.	many	TRBJ1-2	TGTGCCAGCAGCTTCTACAGGGACCTCTTTGGCTACACCTTC	CASSFYRDLFGYTF
TRBV19	.	many	TRBJ1-1	TGTGCCAGTAGTATCGGTTTGGGCACTGAAGCTTTCTTT	CASSIGLGTEAFF
TRBV20-1	.	.	TRBJ2-3	TGCAGTGCTAGAGTCATCGGGGACACAGATACGCAGTATTTT	CSARVIGDTDTQYF
TRBV19	.	.	TRBJ2-1	TGTGCCAGTAGTATAGATCAGCCTAATTCCGAGCAGTTCTTC	CASSIDQPNSEQFF
TRBV7-4	.	.	TRBJ2-3	TGTGCCAGCAGCCCCCTGGGGGCGTGGATGTATTTT	CASSPLGAWMYF